What follows describes a single T cell receptor beta chain. The data were produced by immunoSEQ multiplex PCR, yet TCRdb's version contains in-frame clones alone and is incomplete. Among about 240,000 clones listed, around 89% were seen once. The trim removed 3 bases at V and 8 bases at J, leaving 6 bases unmatched. Germline V gene sequence: CDR1 SGHRS, CDR2 YFSETQ. The CDR3 is 14 amino acids. This sample was included in a study of blood T cell repertoires in COVID-19. The receptor comes from a man between 40 and 49 years old who had recovered from COVID-19. The J gene is TRBJ1-4, the V gene TRBV5-1; 8 bases are shared with TRBD1. Specimen: PBMCs or T cells enriched from blood (not recorded which). The CDR3 sequence is CASSSQGAREKLFF. CDR3 nucleotides: TGCGCCAGCAGCTCCCAGGGGGCGAGGGAAAAACTGTTTTTT. The variable domain in full, completed from reference TRBV5-1 and TRBJ1-4, reads KAGVTQTPRYLIKTRGQQVTLSCSPISGHRSVSWYQQTPGQGLQFLFEYFSETQRNKGNFPGRFSGRQFSNSRSEMNVSTLELGDSALYLCASSSQGAREKLFFGSGTQLSVL.